One sample yielded the 6 T cell receptor beta chains listed below, sequenced in a study of blood T cell repertoires in COVID-19. Sequenced by immunoSEQ multiplex PCR; TCRdb stores in-frame clones only, minus some. The table lists around 42,000 clones, approximately 80% of them singletons. Sequencing used peripheral blood. These receptors were collected from an elderly woman with acute or convalescent COVID-19.

The genes are TRBV15 and TRBJ1-3; unclear D gene. CDR3 length equals 16 residues. V lost 0 bases and J 4 bases, leaving 13 bases between the germline ends. From germline, CDR1 is LNHNV and CDR2 YYDKDF (reference sequence). DNA for the CDR3: TGTGCCACCAGCAGAGATCTGCTAGCGTACGGAAACACCATATATTTT. It encodes CATSRDLLAYGNTIYF. Combining the CDR3 with reference TRBV15 and TRBJ1-3 gives the whole variable domain DAMVIQNPRYQVTQFGKPVTLSCSQTLNHNVMYWYQQKSSQAPKLLFHYYDKDFNNEADTPDNFQSRRPNTSFCFLDIRSPGLGDTAMYLCATSRDLLAYGNTIYFGEGSWLTVV.

The CDR3 sequence is CASSYETSGALEQYF. CDR3 nucleotide sequence: TGTGCCAGCAGTTACGAGACTAGCGGGGCCTTGGAGCAGTACTTC. The rearrangement joins TRBV6-2 or TRBV6-3 to TRBJ2-7; 11 bases are a match to TRBD2. V shed 2 bases, J shed 7 bases, and the junction held 7 bases outside the gene matches. The CDR3 contains 15 residues. CDR1 is MNHEY, CDR2 SVGEGT, per germline.

The chain joins TRBV4-1 to TRBJ2-2, with D possibly being TRBD2 (6 bases). The CDR3 totals 17 residues. V gave up 4 bases and J gave up 0 bases, with 15 bases separating them. The germline V gene encodes CDR1 MGHRA and CDR2 YSYEKL. The CDR3 DNA reads TGCGCCAGCAGCCTAACGGGAGAGACCCCGAACACCGGGGAGCTGTTTTTT. Protein: CASSLTGETPNTGELFF.

The chain is built from TRBV2 and TRBJ1-1, with TRBD1 matching 8 bases. The germline CDR1 and CDR2 sequences are SNHLY and FYNNEI. The CDR3 contains 15 residues. V shed 8 bases, J shed 6 bases, and the junction held 14 bases outside the gene matches. The CDR3 is CASSDPGQEKSEAFF. The CDR3 DNA reads as TGTGCCAGCTCTGACCCGGGACAGGAGAAATCTGAAGCTTTCTTT.

The CDR3 region is CASSSVPNQPQHF. CDR3 DNA: TGTGCCAGTAGTAGCGTCCCCAATCAGCCCCAGCATTTT. The chain is built from TRBV19 and TRBJ1-5; the D is unclear. V dropped 4 bases and J dropped 3 bases, with 7 bases sitting between them. Germline CDR1 and CDR2: LNHDA and SQIVND (reference sequence). This CDR3 region has 13 residues.

The V gene is TRBV5-1, the J gene TRBJ1-1; tentative D call: TRBD1 (6 bases). The CDR3 contains 17 residues. V was clipped by 3 bases and J by 2 bases, with 20 bases between them. CDR1 and CDR2 (germline): SGHRS, YFSETQ. The CDR3 sequence is CASSSLRGRGDNTEAFF. CDR3 sequence (DNA): TGCGCCAGCAGCTCCCTCAGGGGCCGGGGGGATAACACTGAAGCTTTCTTT.